The present entry profiles one TCR beta chain with its context. Its antigen specificity is not known. Qualities for individual bases were not recorded, and no much larger clone is one base off. Libraries were made using the immunoSEQ multiplex PCR assay. Rearranged TCR beta chain sequences were amplified using the hsTCRB Kit according to the manufacturer's protocol. Sequencing of TCRB libraries was carried out on an Illumina MiSeq. The published analysis was carried out like this. The proprietary platform of the kit vendor was used for demultiplexing, trimming and gene mapping. What TCRdb holds here is the immuneACCESS table cut down to in-frame rearrangements. Part of the clones is not present; checked against another copy, under half of the missing clones reflect an unresolved V gene, and the others are unexplained. The V and J calls and the clone size are those of that table, but D and trimming were determined from the DNA. For this sample the table gives 110,000 or so clones, of which roughly 88% were detected only once. The ten largest clones take up around 0.61% of the sample.

This entry belongs to a study of a mutant IDH1 vaccine in newly diagnosed glioma (dated by TCRdb to the early 2020s). Background for the entire study: Eight vaccinations were administered to patients in weeks 1, 3, 5, 7, 11, 15, 19 and 23, corresponding to visits V03 through V10. In the chemotherapy-containing groups, vaccination started alongside temozolomide cycles, whereas in patients who had radiotherapy alone it started 4-6 weeks after radiotherapy. Of the approximately 35 treated patients, around 60% were male and about 40% were female, and a mean age of approximately 40 years was recorded. Prior to enrollment, standard therapy consisting of radiotherapy alone, temozolomide alone, or radiochemotherapy with temozolomide had been administered to patients, with the combination being received by most patients. Peripheral blood samples were drawn at six visits, namely V03 (baseline), V05, V07, V10, V12 and V13. For exploratory analyses, longitudinal TCRB deep sequencing was carried out in roughly 23 treated patients wherever samples were available.

The CDR3 spans 15 residues, from the cysteine through the phenylalanine. Of all the DNA, just the CDR3 is kept, 45 bases in frame from base 1. Here V drops 4 bases and J drops 3 bases, and the junction holds 8 bases not matched to any gene. CDR1 and CDR2 are drawn from the germline V gene: SGHRS, YFSETQ. The label giving this sample's time point can be read as: week 11, during vaccination. A 20-mer mutant IDH1 peptide at 300 micrograms in Montanide made up each vaccine dose, which was injected subcutaneously together with topical imiquimod. Donors had newly diagnosed WHO grade 3 or 4 IDH1-mutant astrocytomas with loss of nuclear ATRX. The samples were drawn from NOA16, a multicentre, single-arm, open-label phase I trial in Germany that tested a mutant IDH1 peptide vaccine in humans for the first time. The DNeasy Blood and Tissue Kit was used to extract genomic DNA from EDTA blood for TCRB sequencing.

What the research found in general, with its limitations: Availability determined which PBMC samples were chosen for TCRB deep sequencing. According to the authors, sample limitations meant that analyses of patient blood samples could not be reproduced. Changes in the top peripheral T cell clonotypes picked up by TCRB sequencing did not appear to be linked to pseudoprogression. Across multiple MHC alleles, vaccine-induced immune responses were seen in nearly 95% of patients.

Material: PBMCs, obtained from a glioma patient whose treatment included an IDH1 peptide vaccine. The TCR originated in a woman between 45 and 65 years old with glioma. The chain is made from TRBV5-1 and TRBJ2-7, with 9 central nucleotides matching TRBD1. The CDR3 protein sequence reads: CASSPRQGVGYEQYF. The DNA is TGCGCCAGCAGCCCTAGACAGGGGGTAGGCTACGAGCAGTACTTC.